Described below is a single T cell receptor (beta chain) sequence and its context. These data are taken from a study of blood T cells in healthy people across ages. A second PCR, run for about 6 to 11 cycles, used a sample-barcoded 5' primer plus a J-beta primer mix. Each CDR3 protein gets one entry after TCRdb re-called the 5' RACE reads with MiXCR. Among around 900,000 distinct CDR3 sequences, just over 50% were seen once, and the ten largest hold about a fifth. With 5 bases removed from V and 2 bases from J, the gap between germline ends came to 10 bases. CDR1 and CDR2 (germline): MDHEN, SYDVKM. The CDR3 covers 14 residues.

The sequenced sample consisted of blood. This rearrangement joins TRBV28 to TRBJ1-5, with a weak D call TRBD1 (5 bases). This TCR was recovered from a woman between 55 and 75 years old in good health. CDR3 nucleotides: TGTGCCAGCAGTCTGACAGCTGGCAATCAGCCCCAGCATTTT. Translating it yields CASSLTAGNQPQHF. Drawing the rest from reference TRBV28 and TRBJ1-5, the complete variable domain is DVKVTQSSRYLVKRTGEKVFLECVQDMDHENMFWYRQDPGLGLRLIYFSYDVKMKEKGDIPEGYSVSREKKERFSLILESASTNQTSMYLCASSLTAGNQPQHFGDGTRLSIL.